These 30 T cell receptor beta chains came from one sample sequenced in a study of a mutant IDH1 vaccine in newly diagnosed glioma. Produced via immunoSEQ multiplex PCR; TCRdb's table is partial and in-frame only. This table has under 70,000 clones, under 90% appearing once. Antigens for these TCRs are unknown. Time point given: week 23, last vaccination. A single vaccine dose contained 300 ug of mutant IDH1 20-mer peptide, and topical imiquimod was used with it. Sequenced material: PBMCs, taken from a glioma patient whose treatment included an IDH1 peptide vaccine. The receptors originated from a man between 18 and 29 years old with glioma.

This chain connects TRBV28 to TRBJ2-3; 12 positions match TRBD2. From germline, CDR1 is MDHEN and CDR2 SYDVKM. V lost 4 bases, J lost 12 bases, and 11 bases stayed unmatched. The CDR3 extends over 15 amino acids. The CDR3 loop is CASSYRGLAGGLQYF. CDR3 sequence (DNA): TGTGCCAGCAGTTATCGGGGGCTAGCGGGAGGGCTACAGTATTTT.

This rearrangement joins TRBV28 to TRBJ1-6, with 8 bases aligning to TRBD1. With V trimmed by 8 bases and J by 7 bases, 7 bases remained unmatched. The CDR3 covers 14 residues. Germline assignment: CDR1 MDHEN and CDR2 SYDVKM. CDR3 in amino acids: CASGIGQGNSPLHF. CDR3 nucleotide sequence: TGTGCCAGCGGGATAGGACAGGGAAATTCACCCCTCCACTTT.

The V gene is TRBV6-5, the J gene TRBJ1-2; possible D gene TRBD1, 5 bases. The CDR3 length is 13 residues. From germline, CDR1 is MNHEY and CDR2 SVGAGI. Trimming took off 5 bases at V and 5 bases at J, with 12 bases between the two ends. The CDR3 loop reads CASSATARYGYTF. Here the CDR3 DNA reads TGTGCCAGCAGTGCGACAGCCAGATATGGCTACACCTTC.

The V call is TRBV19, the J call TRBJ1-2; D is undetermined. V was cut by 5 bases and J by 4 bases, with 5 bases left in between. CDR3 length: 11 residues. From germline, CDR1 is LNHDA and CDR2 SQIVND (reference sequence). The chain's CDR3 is CASSLSYGYTF. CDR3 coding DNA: TGTGCCAGTAGTCTGAGCTATGGCTACACCTTC.

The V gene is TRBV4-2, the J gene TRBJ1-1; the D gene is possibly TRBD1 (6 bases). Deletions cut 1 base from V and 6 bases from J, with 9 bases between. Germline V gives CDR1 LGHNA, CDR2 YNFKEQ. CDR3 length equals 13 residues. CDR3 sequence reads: CASSQAGVAEAFF. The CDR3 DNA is TGTGCCAGCAGCCAAGCAGGGGTCGCTGAAGCTTTCTTT.

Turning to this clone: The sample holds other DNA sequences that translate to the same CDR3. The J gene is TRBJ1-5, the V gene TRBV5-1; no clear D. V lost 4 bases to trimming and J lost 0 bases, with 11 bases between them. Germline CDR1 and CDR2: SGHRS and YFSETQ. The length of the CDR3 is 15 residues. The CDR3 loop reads CASSLGPDSNQPQHF. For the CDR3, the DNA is TGCGCCAGCAGCCTGGGTCCGGATAGCAATCAGCCCCAGCATTTT.

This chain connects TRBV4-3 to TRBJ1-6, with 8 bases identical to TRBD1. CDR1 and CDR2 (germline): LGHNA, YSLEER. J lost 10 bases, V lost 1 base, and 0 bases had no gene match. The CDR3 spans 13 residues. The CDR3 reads CASSQGQGSPLHF. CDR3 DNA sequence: TGCGCCAGCAGCCAAGGACAGGGGTCACCCCTCCACTTT.

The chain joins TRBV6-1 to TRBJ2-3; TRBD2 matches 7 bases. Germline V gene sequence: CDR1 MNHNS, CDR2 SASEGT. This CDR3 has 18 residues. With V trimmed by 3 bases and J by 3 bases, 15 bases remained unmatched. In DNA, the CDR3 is TGTGCCAGCAGTGACGGGCTTTCGGGGGGAGGGTGGACAGATACGCAGTATTTT. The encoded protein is CASSDGLSGGGWTDTQYF.

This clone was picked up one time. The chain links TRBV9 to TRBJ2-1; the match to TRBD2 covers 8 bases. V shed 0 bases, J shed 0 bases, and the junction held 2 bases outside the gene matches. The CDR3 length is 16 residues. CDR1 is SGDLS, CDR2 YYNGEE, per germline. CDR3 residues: CASSVVSGSSYNEQFF. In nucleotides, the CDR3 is TGTGCCAGCAGCGTAGTGAGCGGGAGCTCCTACAATGAGCAGTTCTTC.

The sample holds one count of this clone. The CDR3 protein is CASRGTGGRTQYF. The CDR3, as DNA: TGTGCCAGCAGGGGGACAGGGGGTAGGACCCAGTACTTC. This sequence joins TRBV6-5 and TRBJ2-5, with TRBD1 matching 11 bases. Germline V CDR1 and CDR2: MNHEY, SVGAGI. CDR3 length: 13 amino acids. V lost 6 bases, J lost 7 bases, and 4 bases stayed unmatched.

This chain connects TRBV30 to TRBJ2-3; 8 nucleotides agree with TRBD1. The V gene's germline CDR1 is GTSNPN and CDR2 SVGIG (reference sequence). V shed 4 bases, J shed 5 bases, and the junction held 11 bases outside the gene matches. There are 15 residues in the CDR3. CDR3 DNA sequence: TGTGCCTGGATCCCATACGCAGGGGGCCGAGATACGCAGTATTTT. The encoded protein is CAWIPYAGGRDTQYF.

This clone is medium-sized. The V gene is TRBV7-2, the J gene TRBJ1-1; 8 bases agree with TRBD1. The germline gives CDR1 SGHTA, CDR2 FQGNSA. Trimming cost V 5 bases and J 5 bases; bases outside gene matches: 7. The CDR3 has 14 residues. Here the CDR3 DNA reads TGTGCCAGCAGCCGAGACAGGGGCGGGACTGAAGCTTTCTTT. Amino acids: CASSRDRGGTEAFF.

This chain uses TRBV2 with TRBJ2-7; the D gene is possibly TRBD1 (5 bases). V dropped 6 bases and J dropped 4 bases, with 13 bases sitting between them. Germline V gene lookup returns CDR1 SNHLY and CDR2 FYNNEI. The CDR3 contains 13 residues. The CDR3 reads CASRRTRAYEQYF. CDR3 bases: TGTGCCAGCAGGCGGACAAGGGCTTACGAGCAGTACTTC.

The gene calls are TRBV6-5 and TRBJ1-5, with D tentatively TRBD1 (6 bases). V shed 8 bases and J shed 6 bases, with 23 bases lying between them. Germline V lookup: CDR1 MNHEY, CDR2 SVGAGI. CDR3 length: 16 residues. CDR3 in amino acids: CASRSDGQGRSQPQHF. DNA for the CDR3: TGTGCCAGCCGTTCGGACGGGCAGGGGCGATCTCAGCCCCAGCATTTT.

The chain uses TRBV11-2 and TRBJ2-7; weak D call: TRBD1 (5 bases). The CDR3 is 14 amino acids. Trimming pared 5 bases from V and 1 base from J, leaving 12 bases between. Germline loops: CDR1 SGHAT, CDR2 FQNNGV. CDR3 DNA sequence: TGTGCCAGCAGCGTAGTCCAGGGATCCTACGAGCAGTACTTC. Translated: CASSVVQGSYEQYF.

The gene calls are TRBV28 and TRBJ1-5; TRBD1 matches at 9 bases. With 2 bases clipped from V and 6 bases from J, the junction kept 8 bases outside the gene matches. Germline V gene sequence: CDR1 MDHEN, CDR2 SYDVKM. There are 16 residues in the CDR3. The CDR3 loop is CASSLRGQGSGQPQHF. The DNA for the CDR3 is TGTGCCAGCAGTTTACGCGGACAGGGGAGTGGTCAGCCCCAGCATTTT. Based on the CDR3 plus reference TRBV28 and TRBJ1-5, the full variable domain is DVKVTQSSRYLVKRTGEKVFLECVQDMDHENMFWYRQDPGLGLRLIYFSYDVKMKEKGDIPEGYSVSREKKERFSLILESASTNQTSMYLCASSLRGQGSGQPQHFGDGTRLSIL.

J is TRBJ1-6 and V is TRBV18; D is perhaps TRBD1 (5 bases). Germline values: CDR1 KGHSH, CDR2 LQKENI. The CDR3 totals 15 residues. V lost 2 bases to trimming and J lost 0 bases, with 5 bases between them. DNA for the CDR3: TGTGCCAGCTCACCAAGGGGCTCCTATAATTCACCCCTCCACTTT. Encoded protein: CASSPRGSYNSPLHF.

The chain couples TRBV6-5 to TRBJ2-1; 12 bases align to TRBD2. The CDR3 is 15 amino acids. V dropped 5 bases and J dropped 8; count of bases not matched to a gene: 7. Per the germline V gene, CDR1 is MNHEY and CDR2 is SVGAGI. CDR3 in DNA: TGTGCCAGCAGTCGACTAGCGGGAGTGATGGATGAGCAGTTCTTC. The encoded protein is CASSRLAGVMDEQFF.

The CDR3 is CASSRDRVGTEAFF. The CDR3 nucleotides read TGTGCCAGCAGCCGGGACAGGGTCGGAACTGAAGCTTTCTTT. The V and J genes are TRBV6-5 and TRBJ1-1; 9 bases map to TRBD1. The junction had 7 bases not matched to a gene; V was cut back by 6 bases and J by 5 bases. Germline V CDR1 and CDR2: MNHEY, SVGAGI. This CDR3 has 14 residues.

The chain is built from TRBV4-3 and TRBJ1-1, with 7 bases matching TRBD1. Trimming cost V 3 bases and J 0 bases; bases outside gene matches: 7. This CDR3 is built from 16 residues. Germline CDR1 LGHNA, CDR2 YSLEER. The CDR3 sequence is CASSHETGRLNTEAFF. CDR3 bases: TGCGCCAGCAGCCACGAGACAGGGCGATTGAACACTGAAGCTTTCTTT.

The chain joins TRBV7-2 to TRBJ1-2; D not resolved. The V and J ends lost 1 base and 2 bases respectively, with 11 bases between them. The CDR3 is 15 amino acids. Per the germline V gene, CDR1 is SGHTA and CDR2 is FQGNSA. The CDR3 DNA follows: TGTGCCAGCAGCTTAGTTGCCACAGAGAACTATGGCTACACCTTC. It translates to CASSLVATENYGYTF.

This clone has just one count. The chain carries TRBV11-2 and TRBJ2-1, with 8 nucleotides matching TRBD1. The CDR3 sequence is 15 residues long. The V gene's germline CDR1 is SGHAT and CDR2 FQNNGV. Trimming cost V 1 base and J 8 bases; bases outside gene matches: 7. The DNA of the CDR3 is TGTGCCAGCAGCTTAGTCTTTGGCAGGGGGCATGAGCAGTTCTTC. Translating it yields CASSLVFGRGHEQFF.

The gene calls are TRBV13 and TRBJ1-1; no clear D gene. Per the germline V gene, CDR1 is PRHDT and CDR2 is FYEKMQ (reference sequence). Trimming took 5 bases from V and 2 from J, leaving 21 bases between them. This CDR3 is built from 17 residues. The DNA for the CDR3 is TGTGCCAGCAGCCCCCGTTGGGATGACCCAGCCAACACTGAAGCTTTCTTT. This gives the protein CASSPRWDDPANTEAFF.

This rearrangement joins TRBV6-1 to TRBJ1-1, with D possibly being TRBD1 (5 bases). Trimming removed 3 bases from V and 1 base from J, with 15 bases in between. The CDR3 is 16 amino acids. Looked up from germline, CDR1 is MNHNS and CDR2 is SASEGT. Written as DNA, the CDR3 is TGTGCCAGCAGTGAGTTATCACAGGAGGGGAACACTGAAGCTTTCTTT. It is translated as CASSELSQEGNTEAFF.

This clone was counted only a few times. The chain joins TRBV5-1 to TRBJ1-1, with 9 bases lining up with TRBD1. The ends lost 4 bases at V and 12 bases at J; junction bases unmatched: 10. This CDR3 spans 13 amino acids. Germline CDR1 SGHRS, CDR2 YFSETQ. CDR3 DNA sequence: TGCGCCAGCAGCGCTAACCGGGACAGGGCAACTTTCTTT. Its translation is CASSANRDRATFF.

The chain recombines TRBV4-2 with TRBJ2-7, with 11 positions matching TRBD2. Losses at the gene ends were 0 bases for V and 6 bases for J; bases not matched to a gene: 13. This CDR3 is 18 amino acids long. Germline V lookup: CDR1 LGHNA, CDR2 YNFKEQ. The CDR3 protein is CASSQDRGPSGRKGEQYF. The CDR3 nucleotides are TGTGCCAGCAGCCAAGATCGCGGGCCTAGCGGGAGGAAGGGCGAGCAGTACTTC.

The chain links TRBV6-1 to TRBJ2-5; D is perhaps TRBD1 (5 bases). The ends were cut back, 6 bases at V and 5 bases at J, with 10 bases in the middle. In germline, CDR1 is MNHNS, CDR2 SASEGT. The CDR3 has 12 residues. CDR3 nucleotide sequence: TGTGCCAGCAGCTGGGGCGGTGAGACCCAGTACTTC. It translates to CASSWGGETQYF.

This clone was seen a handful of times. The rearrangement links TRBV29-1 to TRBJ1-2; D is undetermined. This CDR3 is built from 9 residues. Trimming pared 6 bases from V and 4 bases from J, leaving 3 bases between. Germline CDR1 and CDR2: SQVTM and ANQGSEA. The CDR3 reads CSVSYGYTF. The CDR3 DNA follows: TGCAGCGTGAGCTATGGCTACACCTTC.

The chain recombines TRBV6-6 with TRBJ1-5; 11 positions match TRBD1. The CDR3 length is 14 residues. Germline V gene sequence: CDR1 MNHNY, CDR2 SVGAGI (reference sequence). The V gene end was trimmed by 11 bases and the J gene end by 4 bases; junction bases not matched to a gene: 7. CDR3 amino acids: CACLGQGANQPQHF. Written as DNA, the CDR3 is TGTGCCTGTCTAGGACAGGGGGCGAATCAGCCCCAGCATTTT.

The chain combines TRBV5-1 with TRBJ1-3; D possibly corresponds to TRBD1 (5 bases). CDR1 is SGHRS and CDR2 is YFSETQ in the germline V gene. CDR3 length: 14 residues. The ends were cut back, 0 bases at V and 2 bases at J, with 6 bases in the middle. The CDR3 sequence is CASSLETAGNTIYF. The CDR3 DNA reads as TGCGCCAGCAGCTTGGAGACAGCTGGAAACACCATATATTTT.